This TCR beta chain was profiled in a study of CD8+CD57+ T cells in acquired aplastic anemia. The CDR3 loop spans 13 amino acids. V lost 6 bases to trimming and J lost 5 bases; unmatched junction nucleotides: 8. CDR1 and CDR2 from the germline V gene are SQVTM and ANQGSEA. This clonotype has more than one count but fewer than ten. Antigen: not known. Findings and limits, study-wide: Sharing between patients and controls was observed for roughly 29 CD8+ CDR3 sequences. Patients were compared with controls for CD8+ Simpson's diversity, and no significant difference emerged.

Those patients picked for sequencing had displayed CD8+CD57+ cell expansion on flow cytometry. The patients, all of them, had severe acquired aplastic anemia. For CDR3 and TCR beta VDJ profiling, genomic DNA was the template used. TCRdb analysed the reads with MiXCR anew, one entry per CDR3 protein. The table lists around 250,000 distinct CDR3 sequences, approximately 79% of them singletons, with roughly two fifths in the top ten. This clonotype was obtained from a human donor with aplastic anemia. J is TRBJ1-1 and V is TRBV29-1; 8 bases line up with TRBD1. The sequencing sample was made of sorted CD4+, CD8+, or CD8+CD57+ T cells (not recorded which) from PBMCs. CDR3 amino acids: CSVRQGRETEAFF. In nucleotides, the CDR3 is TGCAGCGTGAGACAGGGGAGGGAAACTGAAGCTTTCTTT.